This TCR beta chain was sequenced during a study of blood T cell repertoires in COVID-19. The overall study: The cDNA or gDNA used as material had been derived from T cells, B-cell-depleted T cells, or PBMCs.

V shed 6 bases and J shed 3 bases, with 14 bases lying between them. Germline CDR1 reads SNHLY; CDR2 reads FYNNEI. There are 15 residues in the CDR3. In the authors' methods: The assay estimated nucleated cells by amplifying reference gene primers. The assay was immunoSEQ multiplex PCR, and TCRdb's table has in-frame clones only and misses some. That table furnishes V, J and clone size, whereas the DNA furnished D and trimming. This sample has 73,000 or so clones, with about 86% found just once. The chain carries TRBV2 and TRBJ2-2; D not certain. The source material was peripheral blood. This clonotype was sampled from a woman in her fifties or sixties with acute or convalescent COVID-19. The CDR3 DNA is TGTGCCAGCAGAATCGATGCGGATTACACCGGGGAGCTGTTTTTT. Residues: CASRIDADYTGELFF.